One sample yielded the 3 T cell receptor beta chains listed below, sequenced in a study of response to subunit inactivated influenza vaccine. In TCRdb, the RT-PCR reads were re-called with MiXCR into one record per CDR3 protein. The profile covers approximately 290,000 distinct CDR3 sequences, with 22% appearing a single time and 10% taken by the ten largest. Sample: PBMCs from blood, taken 21 months after vaccination. The receptors shown here come from a man aged 50 to 69 who received an inactivated influenza vaccine.

This clonotype was observed a few times. This chain uses TRBV7-9 with TRBJ1-5; D is ambiguous. Per germline, CDR1 SEHNR and CDR2 FQNEAQ (reference sequence). The V gene lost 2 bases and the J gene lost 3 bases, with 5 bases spanning the gap. The CDR3 has 13 residues. CDR3: CASSLSTNQPQHF. The CDR3 DNA sequence: TGTGCCAGCAGCTTAAGCACCAATCAGCCCCAGCATTTT.

The chain carries TRBV20-1 and TRBJ2-4, with D perhaps TRBD2 (6 bases). V was cut by 1 base and J by 6 bases, with 16 bases left in between. Germline assignment: CDR1 DFQATT and CDR2 SNEGSKA (reference sequence). This CDR3 comprises 15 residues. CDR3 in DNA: TGCAGTGCTAGAGTTGGGGGGAGTATCGGAAACATTCAGTACTTC. It yields the protein CSARVGGSIGNIQYF.

This clonotype was detected a few times. V and J are TRBV20-1 and TRBJ1-6; D call uncertain. This CDR3 comprises 14 residues. Trimming shortened V by 3 bases and J by 0 bases, and 6 bases separated the two germline ends. The V gene's germline CDR1 is DFQATT and CDR2 SNEGSKA (reference sequence). The CDR3 nucleotides are TGCAGTGCTAGTCCCAGCTCCTATAATTCACCCCTCCACTTT. Translated: CSASPSSYNSPLHF.